These 24 T cell receptor beta chains share one sample of origin, sequenced in a study of blood T cells in healthy people across ages (dated by TCRdb to between 2015 and 2016). The protocol used for the library was 5' RACE. The instrument given in TCRdb is Illumina HiSeq 2500. A second PCR of roughly 6 to 11 cycles was run with a J-beta primer mix and a sample-barcoded 5' primer. TCRdb reprocessing: public reads trimmed at Q25 with fastp, clones called with MiXCR, in-frame beta chains kept. Duplicate CDR3 protein sequences are folded into a single record with the most common DNA and genes. This sample has 600,000 to 850,000 distinct CDR3 sequences in its table, and approximately 25% of those were observed once. Of the sample, just under 9.5% is held by the ten largest clones. Separately, the same data were catalogued under a study of T cells of mothers and their children.

The source material was blood. These receptors all stem from a boy aged 5-17 years in good health.

The table lists this clonotype with many counts. The rearrangement joins TRBV4-1 to TRBJ2-7, with 8 bases fitting TRBD2. In germline, CDR1 is MGHRA, CDR2 YSYEKL. The V segment lost 1 base and the J segment 3 bases; nucleotides outside the gene matches: 8. The CDR3 covers 16 residues. The CDR3 nucleotides read TGCGCCAGCAGCCAAGGTTCTAGCGGGTCGTTCTACGAGCAGTACTTC. Protein sequence: CASSQGSSGSFYEQYF.

The chain joins TRBV6-6 to TRBJ2-4, with 8 bases matching TRBD1. V gave up 7 bases and J gave up 2 bases; unmatched junction bases: 10. Germline-derived CDR1 and CDR2 are MNHNY and SVGAGI (reference sequence). The CDR3 consists of 16 residues. The CDR3 loop is CASTEDRGSPKNIQYF. Written as DNA, the CDR3 is TGTGCCAGCACCGAAGACAGGGGCAGTCCCAAAAACATTCAGTACTTC.

This clonotype turned up a few times. The chain links TRBV28 to TRBJ2-5, with 9 bases aligning to TRBD2. V shed 6 bases and J 11 bases; nucleotides not matched to a gene: 16. Germline values: CDR1 MDHEN, CDR2 SYDVKM. The CDR3 contains 15 residues. In DNA, the CDR3 is TGTGCCAGCAGCTTTGGGGCTAGCGGGGCTCGGGAGCAGTACTTC. Translating gives CASSFGASGAREQYF.

This clonotype turned up a few times. V gene TRBV7-9 combines with J gene TRBJ2-1; 8 positions match TRBD2. The J call could be wrong; TRBJ2-5 is a better fit for the DNA end. CDR1 SEHNR and CDR2 FQNEAQ come from the germline V gene (reference sequence). The length of the CDR3 is 16 residues. The CDR3 DNA reads TGTGCCAGCAGCTCCCCCCGAGCGGGAGACAAAGAGACCCAGTACTTC. As protein: CASSSPRAGDKETQYF.

This clonotype was seen a handful of times. The rearrangement uses TRBV10-1 and TRBJ2-5; no reliable D call. The closer fit of TRBJ2-1 to the DNA end suggests the J call may be wrong. Germline CDR1 is WNHNN and CDR2 is SYGVQD (reference sequence). This CDR3 spans 13 amino acids. The CDR3 nucleotides read TGCGCCAGCAGTCCCGATCTTGACCTGGAGCAGTTCTTC. Residues: CASSPDLDLEQFF.

This chain connects TRBV27 to TRBJ1-2; unclear D gene. Between the trimmed V and J ends, which lost 7 bases and 4 bases, there was a span of 13 bases. The CDR3 totals 13 residues. Per germline, CDR1 MNHEY and CDR2 SMNVEV (reference sequence). The CDR3: CASKSGQFYGYTF. The DNA of the CDR3 is TGTGCCAGCAAATCCGGGCAGTTCTATGGCTACACCTTC.

The rearrangement links TRBV3-1 to TRBJ1-1; D is uncertain. This CDR3 contains 13 residues. V shed 4 bases and J shed 3 bases, with 9 bases lying between them. CDR1 is LGHDT, CDR2 YNNKEL, per germline (reference sequence). CDR3 region: CASSRTPDTEAFF. The CDR3 DNA reads TGTGCCAGCAGCCGGACTCCGGACACTGAAGCTTTCTTT.

For the CDR3, the DNA is TGTGCCAGCAGTCCATCAGGACCTAACTATGGCTACACCTTC. It codes for CASSPSGPNYGYTF. This sequence joins TRBV2 and TRBJ1-2; D remains ambiguous. CDR3 size: 14 residues. CDR1 SNHLY and CDR2 FYNNEI come from the germline V gene. The V gene lost 5 bases and the J gene lost 0 bases, with 10 bases spanning the gap. The full variable domain, completed using reference TRBV2 and TRBJ1-2, is EPEVTQTPSHQVTQMGQEVILRCVPISNHLYFYWYRQILGQKVEFLVSFYNNEISEKSEIFDDQFSVERPDGSNFTLKIRSTKLEDSAMYFCASSPSGPNYGYTFGSGTRLTVV.

The rearrangement uses TRBV4-1 and TRBJ2-5; 7 bases agree with TRBD1. Gene TRBJ2-7 matches the end of the DNA better, so the J call may be wrong. CDR3 length equals 13 residues. CDR1 and CDR2 (germline): MGHRA, YSYEKL. The CDR3 DNA reads as TGCGCCAGCAGGCCGACAGGGAACTACGAGCAGTACTTC. Translation gives CASRPTGNYEQYF.

The chain couples TRBV7-3 to TRBJ2-3; D not resolved. CDR1 and CDR2 from the germline V gene are SGHTA and FQGTGA. V shed 4 bases and J shed 6 bases, with 11 bases lying between them. This CDR3 is 13 amino acids long. The CDR3 region is CASSSHGADTQYF. The CDR3 DNA sequence: TGTGCCAGCAGCTCCCATGGTGCGGATACGCAGTATTTT.

The chain employs TRBV2 and TRBJ1-1; D gene unclear. Trimming shortened V by 4 bases and J by 0 bases, and 9 bases separated the two germline ends. Germline assignment: CDR1 SNHLY and CDR2 FYNNEI. The CDR3 runs to 14 residues. The DNA of the CDR3 is TGTGCCAGCAGTGTCCGACCGGTGAACACTGAAGCTTTCTTT. The encoded protein is CASSVRPVNTEAFF.

The V call is TRBV6-1, the J call TRBJ1-5; D call uncertain. Germline V gene sequence: CDR1 MNHNS, CDR2 SASEGT. CDR3 length equals 14 residues. V lost 3 bases to trimming and J lost 0 bases, with 6 bases between them. The CDR3 coding sequence is TGTGCCAGCAGTGAGCCTTATAGCAATCAGCCCCAGCATTTT. Encoded protein: CASSEPYSNQPQHF.

V and J are TRBV6-1 and TRBJ2-5, with D unresolved. The CDR3 contains 17 residues. The V end was cut by 1 base, the J end by 0 bases, with 15 bases between. Germline values: CDR1 MNHNS, CDR2 SASEGT. CDR3 sequence (DNA): TGTGCCAGCAGTGAAGGCGTAAGGGAAACGTACCAAGAGACCCAGTACTTC. Translation: CASSEGVRETYQETQYF.

V and J are TRBV29-1 and TRBJ2-3, with D unresolved. The CDR3 totals 14 residues. The germline CDR1 and CDR2 sequences are SQVTM and ANQGSEA. This chain's CDR3 is CNRKGRTSTDTQYF. The CDR3 DNA reads TGCAACCGGAAGGGAAGAACTAGCACAGATACGCAGTATTTT.

This chain connects TRBV26 to TRBJ2-1; the DNA was not compared with TRBD2, the D call given in the table. TRBV26 is listed as a pseudogene. This CDR3 region has 15 residues. The CDR3 DNA is TGTGCCAGCAGGGGGGGACTAGCGGGAGCGGGTGAGCAGTTCTTC. Residues: CASRGGLAGAGEQFF.

This clonotype was observed a handful of times. The chain employs TRBV27 and TRBJ1-5, with unresolved D. This CDR3 spans 14 amino acids. Between the trimmed V and J ends, which lost 5 bases and 5 bases, there was a span of 13 bases. Germline V CDR1 and CDR2: MNHEY, SMNVEV (reference sequence). The CDR3 loop reads CASSTLASYQPQHF. The CDR3, as DNA: TGTGCCAGCAGTACTTTGGCAAGTTATCAGCCCCAGCATTTT.

This clonotype was detected a few times. The gene calls are TRBV29-1 and TRBJ2-1; 13 bases agree with TRBD2. CDR1 and CDR2 (germline): SQVTM, ANQGSEA. This CDR3 is built from 14 residues. The V and J ends lost 4 bases and 8 bases, in that order; junction bases with no gene match: 5. CDR3 residues: CSVGTSGSGHEQFF. CDR3 DNA: TGCAGCGTTGGGACTAGCGGGAGTGGGCATGAGCAGTTCTTC.

This clonotype was recorded at least ten times. The chain combines TRBV12-3 or TRBV12-4 with TRBJ2-1; 8 bases are shared with TRBD2. The CDR3 has 16 amino acids. After removal of 3 bases from V and 0 bases from J, the junction contained 4 bases not matched to a gene. The CDR3 nucleotides are TGTGCCAGCAGTTTTCCCGGGACTAGCTCCTACAATGAGCAGTTCTTC. Translated: CASSFPGTSSYNEQFF.

V and J are TRBV11-2 and TRBJ2-3; D is perhaps TRBD2 (5 bases). The V and J ends lost 5 bases and 4 bases respectively, with 16 bases between them. Germline lookup yields CDR1 SGHAT and CDR2 FQNNGV. This CDR3 spans 15 amino acids. CDR3 region: CASSISILDADTQYF. The CDR3 nucleotides are TGTGCCAGCAGCATCTCAATACTAGACGCAGATACGCAGTATTTT.

This clonotype was detected a few times. This chain connects TRBV13 to TRBJ2-4; D is unclear. Germline CDR1 and CDR2: PRHDT and FYEKMQ (reference sequence). This CDR3 contains 11 residues. V lost 2 bases and J lost 8, with 4 bases in between. In DNA, the CDR3 is TGTGCCAGCAGCTTATCCGACATTCAGTACTTC. This encodes CASSLSDIQYF.

The chain carries TRBV27 and TRBJ2-1; TRBD1 is a possible D gene (5 bases). V lost 3 bases, J lost 6 bases, and 12 bases lay in between. CDR3 size: 14 residues. The germline CDR1 and CDR2 sequences are MNHEY and SMNVEV (reference sequence). CDR3 region: CASSFYRGGNEQFF. The CDR3 nucleotides read TGTGCCAGCAGTTTTTATAGGGGTGGCAATGAGCAGTTCTTC.

Details on this clonotype: One junction end disagrees with the germline gene, perhaps due to a read error. The gene calls are TRBV18 and TRBJ2-7; D may be TRBD2 (5 bases). Germline assignment: CDR1 KGHSH and CDR2 LQKENI. The CDR3 loop spans 13 amino acids. CDR3 in amino acids: CASSEDLVYVQYF. CDR3 DNA sequence: TGTGCCAGCTCAGAGGACTTGGTATACGTGCAGTACTTC.

The V call is TRBV5-6, the J call TRBJ1-4; no definite D call. There are 15 residues in the CDR3. V lost 0 bases to trimming and J lost 5 bases, with 11 bases between them. In germline, CDR1 is SGHDT, CDR2 YYEEEE. CDR3 DNA: TGTGCCAGCAGCTTGGCCCGGGATCCAAATGAAAAACTGTTTTTT. Protein sequence: CASSLARDPNEKLFF.

This clonotype was seen a handful of times. The chain has TRBV10-1 and TRBJ2-5; D unclear. Germline V lookup: CDR1 WNHNN, CDR2 SYGVQD (reference sequence). The CDR3 runs 15 residues. Trimming cost V 0 bases and J 7 bases, with 15 bases left between them. In nucleotides, the CDR3 is TGCGCCAGCAGTGAGTCACCTAGTGGTCCTGGGACCCAGTACTTC. This translates into CASSESPSGPGTQYF.